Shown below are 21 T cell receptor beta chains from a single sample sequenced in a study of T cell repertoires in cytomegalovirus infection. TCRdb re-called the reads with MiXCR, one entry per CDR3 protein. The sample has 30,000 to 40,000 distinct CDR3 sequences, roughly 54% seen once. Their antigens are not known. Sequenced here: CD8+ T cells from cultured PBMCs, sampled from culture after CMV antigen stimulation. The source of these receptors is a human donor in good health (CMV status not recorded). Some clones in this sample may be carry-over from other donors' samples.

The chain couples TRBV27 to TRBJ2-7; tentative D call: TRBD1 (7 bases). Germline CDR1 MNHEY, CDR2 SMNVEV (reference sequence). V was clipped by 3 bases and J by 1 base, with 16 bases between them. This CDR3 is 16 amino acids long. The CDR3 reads CASSFMSGGQSYEQYF. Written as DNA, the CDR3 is TGTGCCAGCAGTTTCATGTCCGGGGGACAGTCCTACGAGCAGTACTTC.

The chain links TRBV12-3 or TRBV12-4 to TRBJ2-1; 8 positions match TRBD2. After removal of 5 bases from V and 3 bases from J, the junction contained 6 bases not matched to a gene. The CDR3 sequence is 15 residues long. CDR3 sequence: CASSPSGRYYNEQFF. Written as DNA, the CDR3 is TGTGCCAGCAGTCCTAGCGGGCGTTACTACAATGAGCAGTTCTTC.

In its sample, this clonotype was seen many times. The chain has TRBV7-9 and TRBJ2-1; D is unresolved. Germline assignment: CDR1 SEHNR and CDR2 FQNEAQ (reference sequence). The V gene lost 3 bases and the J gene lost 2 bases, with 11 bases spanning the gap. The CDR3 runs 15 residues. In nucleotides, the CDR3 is TGTGCCAGCAGCTTGGGAATATCCACCTACAATGAGCAGTTCTTC. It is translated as CASSLGISTYNEQFF.

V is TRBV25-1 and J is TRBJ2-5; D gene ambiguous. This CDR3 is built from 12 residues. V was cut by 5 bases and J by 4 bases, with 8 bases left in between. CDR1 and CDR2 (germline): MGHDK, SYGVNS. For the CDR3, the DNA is TGTGCCAGCAGTAACATTGGAGAGACCCAGTACTTC. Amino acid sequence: CASSNIGETQYF.

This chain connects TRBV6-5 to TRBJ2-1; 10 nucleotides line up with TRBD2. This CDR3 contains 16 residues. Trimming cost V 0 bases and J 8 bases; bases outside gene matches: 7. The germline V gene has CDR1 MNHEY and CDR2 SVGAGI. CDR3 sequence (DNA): TGTGCCAGCAGTTACTCCTCAGCGGGAGGGTTCCATGAGCAGTTCTTC. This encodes CASSYSSAGGFHEQFF.

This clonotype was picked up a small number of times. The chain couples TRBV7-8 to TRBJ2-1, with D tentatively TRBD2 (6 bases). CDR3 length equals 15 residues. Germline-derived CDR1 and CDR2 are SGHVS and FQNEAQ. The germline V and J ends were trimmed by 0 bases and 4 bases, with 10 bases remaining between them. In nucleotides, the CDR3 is TGTGCCAGCAGCTTAGCGGTTAGCGGATACAATGAGCAGTTCTTC. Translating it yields CASSLAVSGYNEQFF.

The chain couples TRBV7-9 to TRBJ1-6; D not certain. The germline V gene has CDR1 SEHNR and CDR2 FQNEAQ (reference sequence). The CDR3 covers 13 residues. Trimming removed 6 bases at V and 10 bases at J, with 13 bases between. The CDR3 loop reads CASSFPGLSPLHF. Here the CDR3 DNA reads TGTGCCAGCAGTTTCCCGGGCCTATCACCCCTCCACTTT. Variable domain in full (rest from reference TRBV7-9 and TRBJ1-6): DTGVSQNPRHKITKRGQNVTFRCDPISEHNRLYWYRQTLGQGPEFLTYFQNEAQLEKSRLLSDRFSAERPKGSFSTLEIQRTEQGDSAMYLCASSFPGLSPLHFGNGTRLTVT.

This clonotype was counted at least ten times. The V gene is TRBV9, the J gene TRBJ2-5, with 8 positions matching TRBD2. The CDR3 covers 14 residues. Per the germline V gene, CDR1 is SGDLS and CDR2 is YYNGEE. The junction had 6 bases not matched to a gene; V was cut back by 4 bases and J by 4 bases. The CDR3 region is CASSLTSGRETQYF. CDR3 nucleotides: TGTGCCAGCAGCCTTACTAGCGGAAGAGAGACCCAGTACTTC.

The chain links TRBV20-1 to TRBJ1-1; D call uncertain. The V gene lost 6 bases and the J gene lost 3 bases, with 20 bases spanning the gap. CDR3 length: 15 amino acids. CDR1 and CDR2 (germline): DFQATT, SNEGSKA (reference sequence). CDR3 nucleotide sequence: TGCAGTGCCAAGGGTGAGCGAGCAGCACACACTGAAGCTTTCTTT. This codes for CSAKGERAAHTEAFF.

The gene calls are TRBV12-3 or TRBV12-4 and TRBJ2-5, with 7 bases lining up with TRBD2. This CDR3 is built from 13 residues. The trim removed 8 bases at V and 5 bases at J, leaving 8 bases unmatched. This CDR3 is CASALLLAETQYF. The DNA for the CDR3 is TGTGCCAGCGCCCTACTACTAGCGGAGACCCAGTACTTC.

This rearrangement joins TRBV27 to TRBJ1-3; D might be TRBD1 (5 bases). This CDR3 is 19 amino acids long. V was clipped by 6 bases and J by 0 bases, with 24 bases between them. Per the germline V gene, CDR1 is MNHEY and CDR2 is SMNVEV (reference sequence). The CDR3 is CASSPQGVAGSSSGNTIYF. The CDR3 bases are TGTGCCAGCAGCCCCCAAGGGGTCGCAGGGAGCTCCTCTGGAAACACCATATATTTT.

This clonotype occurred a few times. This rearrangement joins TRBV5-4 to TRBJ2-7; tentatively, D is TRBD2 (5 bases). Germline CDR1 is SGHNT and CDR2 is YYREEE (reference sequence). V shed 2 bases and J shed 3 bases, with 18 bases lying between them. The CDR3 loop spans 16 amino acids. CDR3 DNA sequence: TGTGCCAGCAGCTTAAACTTTCGGGATCGCGGCTACGAGCAGTACTTC. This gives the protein CASSLNFRDRGYEQYF.

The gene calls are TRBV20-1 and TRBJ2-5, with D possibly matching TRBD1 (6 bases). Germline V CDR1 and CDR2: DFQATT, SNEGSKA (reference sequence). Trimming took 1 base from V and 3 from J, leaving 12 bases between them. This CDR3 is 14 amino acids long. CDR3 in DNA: TGCAGTGCTAGAGCGGGACACCCGGAAGAGACCCAGTACTTC. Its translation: CSARAGHPEETQYF.

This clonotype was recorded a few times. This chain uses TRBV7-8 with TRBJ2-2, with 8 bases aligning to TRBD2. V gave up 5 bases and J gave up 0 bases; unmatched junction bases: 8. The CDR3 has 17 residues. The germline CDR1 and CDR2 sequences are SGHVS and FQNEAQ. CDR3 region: CASSPRRGLANTGELFF. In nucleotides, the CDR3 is TGTGCCAGCAGCCCACGGAGGGGACTAGCGAACACCGGGGAGCTGTTTTTT. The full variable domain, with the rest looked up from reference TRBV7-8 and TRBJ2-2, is GAGVSQSPRYKVAKRGQDVALRCDPISGHVSLFWYQQALGQGPEFLTYFQNEAQLDKSGLPSDRFFAERPEGSVSTLKIQRTQQEDSAVYLCASSPRRGLANTGELFFGEGSRLTVL.

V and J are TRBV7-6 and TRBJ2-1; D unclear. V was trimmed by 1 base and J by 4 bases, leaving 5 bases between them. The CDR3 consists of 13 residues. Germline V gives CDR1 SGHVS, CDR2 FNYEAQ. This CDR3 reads CASSLETYNEQFF. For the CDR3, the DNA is TGTGCCAGCAGCTTAGAGACATACAATGAGCAGTTCTTC. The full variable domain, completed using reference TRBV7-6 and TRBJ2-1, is GAGVSQSPRYKVTKRGQDVALRCDPISGHVSLYWYRQALGQGPEFLTYFNYEAQQDKSGLPNDRFSAERPEGSISTLTIQRTEQRDSAMYRCASSLETYNEQFFGPGTRLTVL.

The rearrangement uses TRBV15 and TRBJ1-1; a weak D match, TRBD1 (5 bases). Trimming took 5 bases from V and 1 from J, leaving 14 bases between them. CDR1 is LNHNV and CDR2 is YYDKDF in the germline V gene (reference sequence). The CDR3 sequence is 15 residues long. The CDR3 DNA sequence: TGTGCCACCAGCCGGACGGACACTTCGAACACTGAAGCTTTCTTT. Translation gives CATSRTDTSNTEAFF.

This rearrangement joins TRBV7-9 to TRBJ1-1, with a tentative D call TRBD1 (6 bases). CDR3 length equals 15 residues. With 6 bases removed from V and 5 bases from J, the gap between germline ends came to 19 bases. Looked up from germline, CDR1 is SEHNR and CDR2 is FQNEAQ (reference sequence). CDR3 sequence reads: CASSPSTGKGTEAFF. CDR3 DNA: TGTGCCAGCAGTCCTTCCACAGGGAAGGGAACTGAAGCTTTCTTT.

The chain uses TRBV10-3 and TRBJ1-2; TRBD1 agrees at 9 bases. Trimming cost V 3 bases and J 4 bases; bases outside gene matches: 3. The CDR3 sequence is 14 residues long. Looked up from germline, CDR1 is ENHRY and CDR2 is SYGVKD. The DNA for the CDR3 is TGTGCCATCAGTGATGGACAGGGGTTCTATGGCTACACCTTC. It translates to CAISDGQGFYGYTF.

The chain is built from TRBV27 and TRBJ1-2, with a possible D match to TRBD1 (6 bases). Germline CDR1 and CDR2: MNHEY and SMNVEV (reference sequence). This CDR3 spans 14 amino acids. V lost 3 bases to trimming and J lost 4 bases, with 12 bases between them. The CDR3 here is CASSFTTGRYGYTF. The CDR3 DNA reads TGTGCCAGCAGTTTTACTACAGGGCGCTATGGCTACACCTTC.

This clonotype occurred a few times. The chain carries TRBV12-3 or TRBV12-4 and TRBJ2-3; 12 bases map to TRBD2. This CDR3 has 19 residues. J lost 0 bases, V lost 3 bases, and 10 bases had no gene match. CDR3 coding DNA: TGTGCCAGCAGTTTCCCGGGACTAGCGGGCGGAACTAGCACAGATACGCAGTATTTT. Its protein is CASSFPGLAGGTSTDTQYF.

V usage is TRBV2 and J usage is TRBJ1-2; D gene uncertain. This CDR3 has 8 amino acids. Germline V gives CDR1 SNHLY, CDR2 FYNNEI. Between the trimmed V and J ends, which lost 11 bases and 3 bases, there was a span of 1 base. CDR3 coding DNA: TGTGCCTACTATGGCTACACCTTC. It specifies CAYYGYTF.